The 7 T cell receptor beta chains below come from one sample, sequenced in a study of beta chain features in type 1 diabetes. The study reverse transcribed the entire isolated RNA, so it sequenced expressed TCRB transcripts. The protocol was immunoSEQ multiplex PCR, while the TCRdb copy is restricted to in-frame clones and leaves out a portion. The data show fewer than 200,000 clones, 8.1% seen once. Specimen: central memory CD4+ T cells from blood. The receptors derive from a man aged 18-30 years in good health.

This chain links TRBV7-2 with TRBJ2-7; tentative D call: TRBD2 (6 bases). Trimming took off 4 bases at V and 6 bases at J, with 19 bases between the two ends. Germline V gives CDR1 SGHTA, CDR2 FQGNSA. The CDR3 length is 15 residues. The CDR3 sequence is CASSSLTRGPIEQYF. As DNA, the CDR3 is TGTGCCAGCAGCTCCCTGACTAGGGGCCCGATCGAGCAGTACTTC.

This clone was counted between two and nine times. This rearrangement joins TRBV28 to TRBJ1-3; no definite D call. The CDR3 length is 14 residues. V lost 4 bases and J lost 4, with 11 bases in between. The germline V gene has CDR1 MDHEN and CDR2 SYDVKM. Here the CDR3 DNA reads TGTGCCAGCAGTTGGAGCGATGTAGGAAACACCATATATTTT. Protein product: CASSWSDVGNTIYF.

This rearrangement joins TRBV27 to TRBJ1-2; D is unresolved. This CDR3 spans 13 amino acids. V dropped 5 bases and J dropped 4 bases, with 11 bases sitting between them. CDR1 and CDR2 from the germline V gene are MNHEY and SMNVEV (reference sequence). CDR3 in DNA: TGTGCCAGCAGTACGCGGGCTTTCTATGGCTACACCTTC. The encoded protein is CASSTRAFYGYTF.

The genes are TRBV25-1 and TRBJ2-7, with a tentative D call TRBD2 (5 bases). Germline CDR1 MGHDK, CDR2 SYGVNS. V was shortened by 1 base and J by 5 bases, with 12 bases between the two germline ends. The CDR3 extends over 14 amino acids. The CDR3 DNA reads TGTGCCAGCAGTGAATTCGGGGAATTCGACGAGCAGTACTTC. Amino acids: CASSEFGEFDEQYF.

The V call is TRBV7-6, the J call TRBJ1-2, with 8 bases matching TRBD1. Per germline, CDR1 SGHVS and CDR2 FNYEAQ. J lost 4 bases, V lost 5 bases, and 12 bases had no gene match. The CDR3 has 16 residues. DNA of the CDR3: TGTGCCAGCAGCCAAGGACAGGGCCTCCAGGGCTATGGCTACACCTTC. Translation: CASSQGQGLQGYGYTF.

J is TRBJ2-3 and V is TRBV5-1; TRBD1 matches at 10 bases. The germline CDR1 and CDR2 sequences are SGHRS and YFSETQ. The CDR3 is 16 amino acids. Trimming cost V 4 bases and J 6 bases; bases outside gene matches: 11. The CDR3 region is CASSPMTGGIVDTQYF. The CDR3, as DNA: TGCGCCAGCAGCCCCATGACAGGGGGCATTGTTGATACGCAGTATTTT.

The CDR3 is CASSQETATNEKLFF. The CDR3 coding sequence is TGCGCCAGCAGCCAAGAGACAGCAACTAATGAAAAACTGTTTTTT. The chain couples TRBV4-3 to TRBJ1-4; the D gene is possibly TRBD1 (5 bases). There are 15 residues in the CDR3. From germline, CDR1 is LGHNA and CDR2 YSLEER. Trimming took off 0 bases at V and 0 bases at J, with 5 bases between the two ends.